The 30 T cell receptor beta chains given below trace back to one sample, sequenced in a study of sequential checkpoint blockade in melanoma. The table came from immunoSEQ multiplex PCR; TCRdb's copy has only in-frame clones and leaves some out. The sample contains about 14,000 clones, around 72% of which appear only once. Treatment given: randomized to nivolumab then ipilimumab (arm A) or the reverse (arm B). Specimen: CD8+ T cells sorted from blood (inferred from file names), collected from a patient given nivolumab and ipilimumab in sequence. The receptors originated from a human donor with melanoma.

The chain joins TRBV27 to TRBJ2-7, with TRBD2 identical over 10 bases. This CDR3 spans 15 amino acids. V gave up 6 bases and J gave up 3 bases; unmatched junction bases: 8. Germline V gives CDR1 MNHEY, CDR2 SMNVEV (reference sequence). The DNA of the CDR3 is TGTGCCAGCAGGCGGACTAGCGGTGAACTCTACGAGCAGTACTTC. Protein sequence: CASRRTSGELYEQYF.

CDR3 loop: CASSLTVDREQFF. The CDR3 region has the DNA TGTGCCAGCAGCTTGACAGTTGACAGGGAGCAGTTCTTC. The rearrangement joins TRBV7-3 to TRBJ2-1; a weak D match, TRBD1 (6 bases). CDR3 size: 13 residues. CDR1 is SGHTA, CDR2 FQGTGA, per germline. V gave up 3 bases and J gave up 10 bases, with 13 bases separating them.

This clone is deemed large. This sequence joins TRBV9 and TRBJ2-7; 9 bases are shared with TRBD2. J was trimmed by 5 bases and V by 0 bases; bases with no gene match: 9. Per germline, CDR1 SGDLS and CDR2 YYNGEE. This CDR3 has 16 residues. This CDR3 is CASSVGTLTSGDEQYF. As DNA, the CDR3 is TGTGCCAGCAGCGTAGGTACGTTGACTAGCGGCGACGAGCAGTACTTC.

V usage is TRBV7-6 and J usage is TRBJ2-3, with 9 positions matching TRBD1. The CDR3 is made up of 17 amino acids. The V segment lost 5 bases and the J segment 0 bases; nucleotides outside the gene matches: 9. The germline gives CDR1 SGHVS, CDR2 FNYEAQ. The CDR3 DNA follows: TGTGCCAGCAGCCCAAAATACAGGGGGCTTAGCACAGATACGCAGTATTTT. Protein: CASSPKYRGLSTDTQYF.

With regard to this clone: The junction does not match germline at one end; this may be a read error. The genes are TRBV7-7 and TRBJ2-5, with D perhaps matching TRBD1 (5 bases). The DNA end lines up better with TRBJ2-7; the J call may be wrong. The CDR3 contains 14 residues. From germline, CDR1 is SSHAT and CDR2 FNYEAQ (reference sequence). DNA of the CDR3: TGTGCTAGCAGCCCCGGGCAGGGTGCCTACGAGCAGTACTTC. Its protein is CASSPGQGAYEQYF.

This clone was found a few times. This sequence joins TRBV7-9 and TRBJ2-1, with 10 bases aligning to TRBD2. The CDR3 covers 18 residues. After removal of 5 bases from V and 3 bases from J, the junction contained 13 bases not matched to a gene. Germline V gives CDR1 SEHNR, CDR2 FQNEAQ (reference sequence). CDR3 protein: CASSPPSGTSAYYNEQFF. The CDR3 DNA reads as TGTGCCAGCAGCCCACCGTCCGGGACTAGCGCCTACTACAATGAGCAGTTCTTC.

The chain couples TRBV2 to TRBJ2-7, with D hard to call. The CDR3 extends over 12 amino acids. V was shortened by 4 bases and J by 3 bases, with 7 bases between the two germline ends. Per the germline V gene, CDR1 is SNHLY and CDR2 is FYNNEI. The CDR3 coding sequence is TGTGCCAGCAGTGCCAGTCGCTACGAGCAGTACTTC. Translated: CASSASRYEQYF.

Written as DNA, the CDR3 is TGTGCCAGCAGGGAGGGACTAGCGCCGACCTACGAGCAGTACTTC. It yields the protein CASREGLAPTYEQYF. The chain is built from TRBV6-5 and TRBJ2-5; TRBD2 matches at 10 bases. The DNA end favors TRBJ2-7, so the J call may be wrong. The CDR3 is 15 amino acids. CDR1 is MNHEY and CDR2 is SVGAGI in the germline V gene.

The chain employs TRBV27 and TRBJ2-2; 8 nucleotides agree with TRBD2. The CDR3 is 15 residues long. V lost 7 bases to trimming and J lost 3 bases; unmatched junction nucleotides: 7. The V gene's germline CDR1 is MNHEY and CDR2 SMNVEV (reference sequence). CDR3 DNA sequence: TGTGCCAGCAACGGACGGGGGGGGGACACCGGGGAGCTGTTTTTT. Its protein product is CASNGRGGDTGELFF.

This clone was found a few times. CDR3 in DNA: TGTGCCAGCAGCTTAAGTAGCAGCTCTGGAAACACCATATATTTT. Protein product: CASSLSSSSGNTIYF. J is TRBJ1-3 and V is TRBV7-6; no reliable D call. Trimming took off 2 bases at V and 0 bases at J, with 8 bases between the two ends. Germline lookup yields CDR1 SGHVS and CDR2 FNYEAQ. This CDR3 region has 15 residues.

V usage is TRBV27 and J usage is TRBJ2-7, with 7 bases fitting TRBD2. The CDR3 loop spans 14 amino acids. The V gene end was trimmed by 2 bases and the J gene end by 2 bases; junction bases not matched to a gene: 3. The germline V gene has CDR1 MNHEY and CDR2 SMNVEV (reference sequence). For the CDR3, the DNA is TGTGCCAGCAGTTTAACTAGCGCGACCTACGAGCAGTACTTC. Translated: CASSLTSATYEQYF.

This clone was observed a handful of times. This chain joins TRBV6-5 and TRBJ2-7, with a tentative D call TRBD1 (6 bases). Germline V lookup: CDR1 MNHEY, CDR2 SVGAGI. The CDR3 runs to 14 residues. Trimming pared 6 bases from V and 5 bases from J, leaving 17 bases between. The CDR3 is CASRPDRYLNEQYF. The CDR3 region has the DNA TGTGCCAGCAGACCCGACAGGTATCTGAACGAGCAGTACTTC.

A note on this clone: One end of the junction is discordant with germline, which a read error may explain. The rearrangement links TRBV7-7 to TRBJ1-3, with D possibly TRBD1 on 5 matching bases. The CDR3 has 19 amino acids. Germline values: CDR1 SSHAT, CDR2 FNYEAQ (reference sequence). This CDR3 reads CASSLKGRKAVNSGNTIYF. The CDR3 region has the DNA TGTGCTAGCAGCTTAAAGGGGAGGAAGGCAGTGAACTCTGGAAACACCATATATTTT.

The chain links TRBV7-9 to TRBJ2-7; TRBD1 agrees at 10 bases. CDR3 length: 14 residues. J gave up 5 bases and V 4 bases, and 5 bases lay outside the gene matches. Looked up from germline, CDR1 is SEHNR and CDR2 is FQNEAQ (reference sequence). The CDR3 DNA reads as TGTGCCAGCAGCTCCGGGACAGGGGTCCACGAGCAGTACTTC. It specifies CASSSGTGVHEQYF. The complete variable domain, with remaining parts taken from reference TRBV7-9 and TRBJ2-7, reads DTGVSQNPRHKITKRGQNVTFRCDPISEHNRLYWYRQTLGQGPEFLTYFQNEAQLEKSRLLSDRFSAERPKGSFSTLEIQRTEQGDSAMYLCASSSGTGVHEQYFGPGTRLTVT.

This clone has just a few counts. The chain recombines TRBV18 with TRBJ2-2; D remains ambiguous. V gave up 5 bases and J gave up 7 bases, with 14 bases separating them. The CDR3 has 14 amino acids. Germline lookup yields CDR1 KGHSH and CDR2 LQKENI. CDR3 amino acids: CASSSPIYSGELFF. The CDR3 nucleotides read TGTGCCAGCTCATCCCCGATCTACAGCGGGGAGCTGTTTTTT.

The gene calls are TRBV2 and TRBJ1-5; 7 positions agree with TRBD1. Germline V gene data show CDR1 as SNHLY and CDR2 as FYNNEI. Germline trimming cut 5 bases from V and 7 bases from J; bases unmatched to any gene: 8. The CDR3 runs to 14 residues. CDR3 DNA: TGTGCCAGCAGTTGGGGACAGCCCGGGCAGCCCCAGCATTTT. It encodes CASSWGQPGQPQHF.

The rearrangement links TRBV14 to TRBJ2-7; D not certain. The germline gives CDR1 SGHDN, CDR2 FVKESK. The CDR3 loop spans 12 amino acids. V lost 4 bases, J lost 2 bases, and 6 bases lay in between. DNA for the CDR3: TGTGCCAGCAGCCCCAGGACCTACGAGCAGTACTTC. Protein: CASSPRTYEQYF.

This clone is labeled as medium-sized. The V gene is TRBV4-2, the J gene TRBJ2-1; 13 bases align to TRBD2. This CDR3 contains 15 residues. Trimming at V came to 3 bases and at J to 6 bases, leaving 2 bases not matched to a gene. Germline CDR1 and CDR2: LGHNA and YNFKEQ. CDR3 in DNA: TGTGCCAGCAGCCAGGGGACTAGCGGGGCCAATGAGCAGTTCTTC. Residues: CASSQGTSGANEQFF.

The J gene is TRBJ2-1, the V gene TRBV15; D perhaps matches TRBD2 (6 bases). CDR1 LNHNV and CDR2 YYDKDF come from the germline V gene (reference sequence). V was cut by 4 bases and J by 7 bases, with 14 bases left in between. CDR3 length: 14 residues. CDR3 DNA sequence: TGTGCCACCAGCAAGAAGGACTATTGGAATGAGCAGTTCTTC. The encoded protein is CATSKKDYWNEQFF. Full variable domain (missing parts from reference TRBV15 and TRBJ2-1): DAMVIQNPRYQVTQFGKPVTLSCSQTLNHNVMYWYQQKSSQAPKLLFHYYDKDFNNEADTPDNFQSRRPNTSFCFLDIRSPGLGDTAMYLCATSKKDYWNEQFFGPGTRLTVL.

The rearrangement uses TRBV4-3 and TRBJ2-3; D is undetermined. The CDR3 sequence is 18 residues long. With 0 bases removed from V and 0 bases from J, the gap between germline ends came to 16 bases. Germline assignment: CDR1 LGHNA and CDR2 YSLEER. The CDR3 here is CASSQDWLARLSTDTQYF. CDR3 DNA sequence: TGCGCCAGCAGCCAAGACTGGTTGGCCAGGCTGAGCACAGATACGCAGTATTTT.

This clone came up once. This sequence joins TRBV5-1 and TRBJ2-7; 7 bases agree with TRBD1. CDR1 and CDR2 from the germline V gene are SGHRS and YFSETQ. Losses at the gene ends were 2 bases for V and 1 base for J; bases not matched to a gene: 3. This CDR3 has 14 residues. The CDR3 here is CASSLPGQSYEQYF. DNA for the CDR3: TGCGCCAGCAGCTTACCGGGACAGTCCTACGAGCAGTACTTC.

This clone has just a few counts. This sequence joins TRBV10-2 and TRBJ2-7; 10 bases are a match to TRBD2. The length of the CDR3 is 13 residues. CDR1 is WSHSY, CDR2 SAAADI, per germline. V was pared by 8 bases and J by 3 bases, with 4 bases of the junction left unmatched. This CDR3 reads CASLAGGSYEQYF. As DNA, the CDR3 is TGCGCCAGCTTAGCGGGGGGAAGCTACGAGCAGTACTTC.

The CDR3 DNA is TGTGCCAGCTCACCAGAGACAGGGGGGACCGGGGAGCTGTTTTTT. Encoded protein: CASSPETGGTGELFF. The rearrangement uses TRBV18 and TRBJ2-2; 9 bases line up with TRBD1. The CDR3 runs 15 residues. The V gene end was trimmed by 2 bases and the J gene end by 5 bases; junction bases not matched to a gene: 3. Germline-derived CDR1 and CDR2 are KGHSH and LQKENI.

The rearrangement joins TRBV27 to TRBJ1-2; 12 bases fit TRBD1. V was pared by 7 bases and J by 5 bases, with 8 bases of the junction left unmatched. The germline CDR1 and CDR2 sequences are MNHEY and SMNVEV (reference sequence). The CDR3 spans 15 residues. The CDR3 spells CASKDGTGGQYGYTF. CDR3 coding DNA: TGTGCCAGCAAAGATGGGACAGGGGGCCAATATGGCTACACCTTC.

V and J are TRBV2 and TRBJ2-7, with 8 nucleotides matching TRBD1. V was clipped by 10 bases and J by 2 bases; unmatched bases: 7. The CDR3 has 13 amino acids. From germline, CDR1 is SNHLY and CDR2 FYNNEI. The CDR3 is CATLGQGPYEQYF. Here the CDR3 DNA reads TGTGCCACTCTCGGACAGGGACCCTACGAGCAGTACTTC.

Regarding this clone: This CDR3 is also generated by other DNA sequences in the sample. DNA for the CDR3: TGCGCCAGCAGCCAAGGACAGGGGTTAGAGACCCAGTACTTC. Its protein product is CASSQGQGLETQYF. J is TRBJ2-5 and V is TRBV4-1; 8 bases align to TRBD1. This CDR3 is 14 amino acids long. The V gene end was trimmed by 1 base and the J gene end by 4 bases; junction bases not matched to a gene: 2. CDR1 MGHRA and CDR2 YSYEKL come from the germline V gene.

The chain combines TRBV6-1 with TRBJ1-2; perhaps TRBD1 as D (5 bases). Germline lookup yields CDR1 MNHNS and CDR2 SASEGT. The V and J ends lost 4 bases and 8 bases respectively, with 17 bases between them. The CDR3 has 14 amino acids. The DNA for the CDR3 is TGTGCCAGCAGTGTGGGGACTACCTATGTAGGCTACACCTTC. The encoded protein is CASSVGTTYVGYTF.

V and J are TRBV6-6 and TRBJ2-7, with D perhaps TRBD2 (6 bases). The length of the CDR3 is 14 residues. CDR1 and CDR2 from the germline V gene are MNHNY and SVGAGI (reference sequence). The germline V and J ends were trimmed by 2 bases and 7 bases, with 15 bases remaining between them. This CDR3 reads CASSYRDGGGEQYF. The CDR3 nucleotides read TGTGCCAGCAGTTACCGGGACGGGGGTGGAGAGCAGTACTTC.

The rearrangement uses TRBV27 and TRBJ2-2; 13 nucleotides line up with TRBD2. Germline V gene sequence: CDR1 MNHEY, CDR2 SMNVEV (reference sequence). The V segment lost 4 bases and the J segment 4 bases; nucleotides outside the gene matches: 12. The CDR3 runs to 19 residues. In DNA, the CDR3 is TGTGCCAGCAGTTACTATGGACTAGCGGGAGTTTCGGGCACCGGGGAGCTGTTTTTT. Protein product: CASSYYGLAGVSGTGELFF.

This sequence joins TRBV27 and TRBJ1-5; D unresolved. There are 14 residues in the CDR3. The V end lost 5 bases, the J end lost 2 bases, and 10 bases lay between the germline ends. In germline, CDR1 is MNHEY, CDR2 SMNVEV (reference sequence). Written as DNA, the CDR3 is TGTGCCAGCAGTATGGCTTTGGGCAATCAGCCCCAGCATTTT. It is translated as CASSMALGNQPQHF.